This T cell receptor beta chain was captured in a study of response to subunit inactivated influenza vaccine. Study-wide points: Each seasonal flu vaccination may recruit only limited new T cells, authors suggested.

Each CDR3 protein is one row after TCRdb ran MiXCR on the RT-PCR reads. Here the sample spans about 570,000 distinct CDR3 sequences, roughly 10% being singletons. The CDR3 sequence is 15 residues long. The trim removed 6 bases at V and 9 bases at J, leaving 9 bases unmatched. This clonotype was detected only a few times. The antigen is undetermined. This sample was shared with a second study, whose subject was T cells expressing NK-cell markers. Per that study: Template switching by 5'RACE with UMIs generated the TCR beta cDNA. In sorted CD3+CD56+NKG2C+, CD3+CD56+NKG2C- and CD3+CD56-NKG2C+ T cells, TCR beta repertoires were obtained. Several experiments added an anti-gamma-delta TCR antibody to sort only alpha-beta TCR T cells.

The TCR originated in a man aged 50 to 59 who received an inactivated influenza vaccine. Sequences were derived from PBMCs from blood, sampled on the day of vaccination. The chain employs TRBV12-3 or TRBV12-4 and TRBJ2-1, with 12 bases fitting TRBD1. The DNA of the CDR3 is TGTGCCAGCAGAAAGGGACAGGGGGCTTTCGGTGAGCAGTTCTTC. Encoded protein: CASRKGQGAFGEQFF.